These T cell receptor beta chains were read from a single sample in a study of CD8 T cells in ankylosing spondylitis. TCRdb reprocessed the 5' RACE reads with MiXCR, giving one entry per CDR3 protein. The sample consists of fewer than 130,000 distinct CDR3 sequences, 24% of them appearing once. The specimen sequenced was synovial fluid, either unsorted or a sorted T cell fraction (not recorded which). These receptors originate from a male donor with ankylosing spondylitis. Both conserved end residues are part of each CDR3. The listing skips clone size in some rows; elsewhere it reads once, few, many or a size class.

J | V | size | CDR3
TRBJ2-5 | TRBV9 | few | CASSVEGAATQYF
TRBJ2-3 | TRBV11-2 | few | CASSSAGRSASSTDTQYF
TRBJ1-4 | TRBV9 | - | CASTRGTDEKLFF
TRBJ2-1 | TRBV12-3/TRBV12-4 | few | CASSPPAGYNEQFF
TRBJ1-1 | TRBV7-2 | - | CASSLGPQRTGSVTEAFF
TRBJ1-2 | TRBV5-1 | - | CASSLGAGSGYTF
TRBJ2-1 | TRBV6-5 | - | CASSYLQGAGNEQFF
TRBJ2-5 | TRBV2 | many | CASSATLAGGQETQYF
TRBJ2-3 | TRBV7-6 | few | CASSLLAGITDTQYF
TRBJ1-2 | TRBV20-1 | - | CSASGGAANYGYTF
TRBJ2-1 | TRBV5-6 | many | CASGYNEQFF
TRBJ1-5 | TRBV29-1 | - | CSVGGGSNQPQHF
TRBJ2-1 | TRBV27 | few | CASSLPPDRVGFEQFF
TRBJ1-4 | TRBV11-2 | - | CASKSGQVNEKLFF
TRBJ2-5 | TRBV4-2 | - | CASSQPSGRARETQYF
TRBJ2-2 | TRBV7-8 | - | CASSLGGQGFTGELFF
TRBJ1-2 | TRBV5-1 | many | CASSPGVDYGYTF
TRBJ2-3 | TRBV27 | few | CASIDVGDPTDTQYF
TRBJ1-2 | TRBV11-2 | few | CASSSGTYAGYTF
TRBJ1-1 | TRBV5-1 | - | CASSLELSEAFF
TRBJ1-4 | TRBV18 | - | CASSLRFEANEKLFF
TRBJ1-1 | TRBV20-1 | - | CSARVPGRDAEAFF
TRBJ2-5 | TRBV20-1 | - | CSAPVAQGTQYF
TRBJ2-7 | TRBV5-4 | few | CASSPMRQGNTYEQYF
TRBJ2-3 | TRBV24-1 | - | CATSDLMESNTDTQYF
TRBJ1-1 | TRBV30 | - | CAWSVQGNTEAFF
TRBJ1-2 | TRBV29-1 | many | CSVQGGPGGGYGYTF
TRBJ2-1 | TRBV5-1 | few | CASSLAGDGSYNEQFF
TRBJ2-5 | TRBV5-1 | few | CASSLGFEETQYF
TRBJ2-4 | TRBV7-9 | few | CASSLAVTSGDIQYF
TRBJ2-1 | TRBV20-1 | few | CSAIPGLASTYNEQFF
TRBJ2-5 | TRBV5-6 | few | CASSLRAYETQYF
TRBJ2-7 | TRBV2 | few | CASATQGISEQYF
TRBJ2-1 | TRBV15 | - | CATSQIAGSWNNEQFF
TRBJ1-1 | TRBV29-1 | - | CSVEVGNLNTEAFF
TRBJ2-5 | TRBV5-1 | few | CASSLDSSGEQETQYF
TRBJ1-5 | TRBV7-6 | few | CASSEDANQPQHF
TRBJ2-7 | TRBV3-1 | few | CASSRRESSYEQYF
TRBJ1-2 | TRBV11-2 | few | CASSSGRGLHGYTF
TRBJ1-1 | TRBV25-1 | few | CASQGSANTEAFF
TRBJ2-1 | TRBV9 | few | CASSAGISRDNEQFF
TRBJ1-6 | TRBV2 | few | CASSVGQGDNSPLHF
TRBJ1-3 | TRBV6-5 | - | CATVGSGNTIYF
TRBJ1-5 | TRBV20-1 | few | CSARRDIDQPQHF
TRBJ1-1 | TRBV30 | - | CAWSAGRDTEAFF
TRBJ2-5 | TRBV20-1 | few | CSARVPGRETQYF
TRBJ2-1 | TRBV7-9 | - | CAAGLTNAYNEQFF
TRBJ1-2 | TRBV24-1 | once | CATSDAGRAYGYTF
TRBJ2-2 | TRBV28 | few | CASAGAANTGELFF
TRBJ2-1 | TRBV5-6 | few | CASSSYRVGTYNEQFF
TRBJ2-3 | TRBV6-5 | - | CASSWTSGMEVADTQYF
TRBJ2-7 | TRBV20-1 | few | CSASLLAESYEQYF
TRBJ2-1 | TRBV3-1 | - | CASSQGYRGNEQFF
TRBJ1-1 | TRBV13 | many | CASSPGQGNRHTEAFF
TRBJ1-6 | TRBV4-2 | - | CASSQGEGYGTDNSPLHF
TRBJ2-7 | TRBV7-9 | - | CASSLVGTAAYEQYF
TRBJ2-3 | TRBV3-1 | - | CASSRTSGFTDTQYF
TRBJ1-1 | TRBV27 | few | CASSRDRRKNEAFF
TRBJ1-3 | TRBV10-2 | many | CASSVTGSGNTIYF